The 13 T cell receptor beta chains listed next were all sequenced from one sample in a study of shared clonotypes between healthy human individuals. CD45RO negativity and positive selection for CCR7 defined naive CD8 cells, a population that excluded terminally differentiated effector memory CD45RA+ cells. TCRdb's copy holds only in-frame clones and misses some; the assay was immunoSEQ multiplex PCR. The repertoire holds about 2.1 million clones, 85% to 95% seen once, with about 1.5% in the top ten. The specimen sequenced was naive CD8+ T cells from PBMCs. These receptors were taken from a man between 18 and 35 years old in good health. Some clones in this sample may be carry-over from other donors' samples.

The rearrangement uses TRBV6-1 and TRBJ2-1; no clear D gene. Germline V gene data show CDR1 as MNHNS and CDR2 as SASEGT. V was clipped by 6 bases and J by 9 bases, with 12 bases between them. There are 12 residues in the CDR3. CDR3 nucleotide sequence: TGTGCCAGCAGCGTCACCCACAGTGAGCAGTTCTTC. It is translated as CASSVTHSEQFF.

This chain joins TRBV9 and TRBJ2-5; TRBD2 might be the D (5 bases). This CDR3 region has 15 residues. Trimming pared 0 bases from V and 4 bases from J, leaving 13 bases between. CDR1 and CDR2 from the germline V gene are SGDLS and YYNGEE. In DNA form, the CDR3 reads TGTGCCAGCAGCGTAGTCGGGATAATGGGAGAGACCCAGTACTTC. Translated, it gives CASSVVGIMGETQYF.

The rearrangement uses TRBV5-6 and TRBJ1-5; 8 bases are shared with TRBD1. The germline V gene encodes CDR1 SGHDT and CDR2 YYEEEE. The CDR3 has 16 amino acids. Losses at the gene ends were 0 bases for V and 7 bases for J; bases not matched to a gene: 9. DNA for the CDR3: TGTGCCAGCAGCTTGGCAGCGTCAGGGGGCGGACAGCCCCAGCATTTT. Its protein is CASSLAASGGGQPQHF.

The rearrangement uses TRBV6-5 and TRBJ1-5; maybe TRBD1 (5 bases). Germline-derived CDR1 and CDR2 are MNHEY and SVGAGI. The ends were cut back, 6 bases at V and 7 bases at J, with 13 bases in the middle. CDR3 length: 13 residues. CDR3 in amino acids: CASSPGYRQPQHF. In nucleotides, the CDR3 is TGTGCCAGCAGCCCAGGGTATCGGCAGCCCCAGCATTTT.

The V gene is TRBV5-6, the J gene TRBJ1-3, with unresolved D. CDR3 length: 15 amino acids. Germline CDR1 and CDR2: SGHDT and YYEEEE. V was shortened by 0 bases and J by 0 bases, with 7 bases between the two germline ends. This chain's CDR3 is CASSLAGDSGNTIYF. In DNA form, the CDR3 reads TGTGCCAGCAGCTTGGCTGGGGACTCTGGAAACACCATATATTTT.

Comments on this clone: Its ends do not fully match the called genes, so a read error is possible. The gene calls are TRBV4-1 and TRBJ2-1; tentative D call: TRBD1 (5 bases). The CDR3 contains 12 residues. Per the germline V gene, CDR1 is MGHRA and CDR2 is YSYEKL. The CDR3 DNA is TGTGCCAGCAGCCATATAGGGGATGAGCAGTTCTTC. It codes for CASSHIGDEQFF.

The genes are TRBV7-9 and TRBJ2-5; D is perhaps TRBD1 (5 bases). Germline CDR1 and CDR2: SEHNR and FQNEAQ (reference sequence). Trimming stripped 7 bases from V and 1 base from J, with 13 bases between. The CDR3 has 14 amino acids. Written as DNA, the CDR3 is TGTGCCAGCACCAAACAGGTTGCCCAAGAGACCCAGTACTTC. Protein: CASTKQVAQETQYF.

The rearrangement joins TRBV11-2 to TRBJ2-2, with 9 bases identical to TRBD1. CDR1 and CDR2 from the germline V gene are SGHAT and FQNNGV. V was pared by 5 bases and J by 5 bases, with 6 bases of the junction left unmatched. The CDR3 extends over 15 amino acids. The chain's CDR3 is CASSQRGQGTGELFF. The DNA of the CDR3 is TGTGCCAGCAGCCAACGGGGACAGGGTACCGGGGAGCTGTTTTTT.

The rearrangement uses TRBV27 and TRBJ1-4; D is unresolved. Germline assignment: CDR1 MNHEY and CDR2 SMNVEV (reference sequence). V was shortened by 5 bases and J by 5 bases, with 18 bases between the two germline ends. The CDR3 has 16 amino acids. The CDR3 nucleotides read TGTGCCAGCAGTCCTTTCTCAGGCGATTCGAATGAAAAACTGTTTTTT. This codes for CASSPFSGDSNEKLFF.

This chain links TRBV5-1 with TRBJ2-4; perhaps TRBD1 as D (6 bases). Per germline, CDR1 SGHRS and CDR2 YFSETQ. The CDR3 is 19 residues long. The germline V and J ends were trimmed by 5 bases and 0 bases, with 24 bases remaining between them. The CDR3, as DNA: TGCGCCAGCAGAGAAACGCGAGGGGGAGTGCCCTTAGCCAAAAACATTCAGTACTTC. This codes for CASRETRGGVPLAKNIQYF.

This chain connects TRBV27 to TRBJ2-1; D might be TRBD2 (5 bases). CDR1 is MNHEY and CDR2 is SMNVEV in the germline V gene (reference sequence). Between the trimmed V and J ends, which lost 3 bases and 9 bases, there was a span of 12 bases. The CDR3 sequence is 13 residues long. Here the CDR3 reads CASSFGESTEQFF. The DNA of the CDR3 is TGTGCCAGCAGTTTCGGGGAGAGTACTGAGCAGTTCTTC.

The chain carries TRBV19 and TRBJ1-1, with 10 bases fitting TRBD1. The CDR3 length is 11 residues. V shed 9 bases, J shed 10 bases, and the junction held 5 bases outside the gene matches. Germline V gene data show CDR1 as LNHDA and CDR2 as SQIVND (reference sequence). CDR3 nucleotide sequence: TGTGCCAGCAGGGACAGGGGAGGAGCTTTCTTT. Amino acid sequence: CASRDRGGAFF.

The chain recombines TRBV27 with TRBJ1-2; 7 nucleotides match TRBD1. Trimming at V came to 4 bases and at J to 0 bases, leaving 8 bases not matched to a gene. Germline V gene sequence: CDR1 MNHEY, CDR2 SMNVEV (reference sequence). The CDR3 runs to 16 residues. The CDR3 DNA is TGTGCCAGCAGTTCCGCACACGACAGGGCTAACTATGGCTACACCTTC. Protein: CASSSAHDRANYGYTF.